The 5 T cell receptor beta chains given below trace back to one sample, sequenced in a study of T cell clusters in autoimmune cytopenias. Each sample's input was 250 ng genomic DNA, 35,000 to 40,000 genome equivalents. TRB rearrangements were amplified by touch-down multiplex PCR with mixed TRB-A/B primers. Following a re-call of the multiplex PCR reads, TCRdb has one entry per CDR3 protein and lacks DNA. This sample carries about 8,300 distinct CDR3 sequences, with approximately 3% going to the ten biggest clones. Sequenced sample: peripheral blood. The receptors were sampled from a human donor with an autoimmune cytopenia or autoimmune hepatitis (not recorded which).

Frequency places this clonotype as medium-sized. The rearrangement links TRBV30 to TRBJ1-2; TCRdb selects TRBD1, and the lack of DNA leaves this call unchecked. This CDR3 is 14 amino acids long. The germline V gene encodes CDR1 GTSNPN and CDR2 SVGIG (reference sequence). The CDR3 region is CAWSHRGGNYGYTF.

The J gene is TRBJ1-5, the V gene TRBV20-1; TCRdb names TRBD1, which stays unverified in the absence of DNA. Germline loops: CDR1 DFQATT, CDR2 SNEGSKA (reference sequence). The CDR3 covers 12 residues. CDR3: CSAATGAQPQHF.

This clonotype is called medium-sized based on its frequency. The chain recombines TRBV12-3 or TRBV12-4 with TRBJ2-1; the D gene TCRdb calls, TRBD1, cannot be checked with no DNA. This CDR3 has 15 residues. The CDR3 sequence is CASSFDRSFYNEQFF.

By frequency, this clonotype registers medium-sized (0.01 to 0.1%). This chain links TRBV29-1 with TRBJ2-5; TCRdb's D call of TRBD2 is untestable without DNA. Germline assignment: CDR1 SQVTM and CDR2 ANQGSEA. The CDR3 covers 13 residues. The CDR3 loop reads CSVALAGGETQYF.

The V and J genes are TRBV24-1 and TRBJ2-1; TCRdb reports TRBD2, a call that lacks DNA to check it against. The CDR3 loop spans 18 amino acids. CDR1 is KGHDR, CDR2 SFDVKD, per germline. CDR3 amino acids: CATSDPSYTSGSPNEQFF.